The clone carrying this TCR beta chain was seen only once. The method was immunoSEQ multiplex PCR; TCRdb's version includes in-frame clones alone and lacks a portion of them. The sample holds roughly 70,000 clones, about 80% seen once. This CDR3 is built from 13 residues. The germline gives CDR1 GTSNPN, CDR2 SVGIG (reference sequence). V gave up 5 bases and J gave up 2 bases, with 13 bases separating them. The sample is drawn from a study of blood T cell repertoires in COVID-19. For the study at large: Some COVID-19 samples were acute and others convalescent; all came from the United States, Italy and Spain. The analysed material was cDNA or gDNA that came from T cells, B-cell-depleted T cells, or PBMCs.

The sample was peripheral blood. The gene calls are TRBV30 and TRBJ2-7; a weak D match, TRBD2 (7 bases). The TCR comes from a human donor in a cohort sampled during active COVID-19. CDR3 nucleotides: TGTGCCTGGGGTACGGGGGGCCCCTACGAGCAGTACTTC. Its translation is CAWGTGGPYEQYF.